The clone carrying this T cell receptor beta chain occurred many times. Its antigen is not known. Germline V gene lookup returns CDR1 MNHNS and CDR2 SASEGT. The CDR3 extends over 15 amino acids. Trimming cost V 9 bases and J 4 bases, with 19 bases left between them. The entry originates in a study of T cells in Graves' hyperthyroidism and ophthalmopathy. Overall study results and limits: Model-based prediction identified ophthalmopathy a median 6.5 months prior to its onset.

Patients counted as stable if ophthalmopathy did not develop within 18 months. Hyperthyroidism, newly diagnosed and lasting under 2 months, affected patients aged 18 to 65. Exclusion followed for patients with uncontrolled infection, other autoimmune disease, pregnancy or lactation. Template material for amplifying TCR beta CDR3 regions consisted of RNA transcripts. Initially, a first-round RT-PCR of the TCR CDR3 employed the HTBI primer set. Each CDR3 protein is one row after TCRdb ran MiXCR on the multiplex PCR reads. Among approximately 740,000 distinct CDR3 sequences, 11% to 15% were seen once, and the ten largest hold 10% to 13%.

The chain joins TRBV6-1 to TRBJ2-1; either TRBD1 or TRBD2 may fit D (5 bases each). This TCR derives from a woman aged 18-35 years with Graves' hyperthyroidism. The material sequenced was blood. The CDR3 sequence: CASNPSSGHYNEQFF. CDR3 coding DNA: TGTGCCAGTAACCCCTCCAGCGGACATTACAATGAGCAGTTCTTC.